These 28 T cell receptor beta chains share one sample of origin, sequenced in a study of T-cell reconstitution after alpha-beta-depleted transplantation in children. Unique molecular identifiers were used to barcode this TCRbeta library. TCRdb ran MiXCR on the PCR reads and lists one entry per CDR3 protein. This table has around 78,000 distinct CDR3 sequences, about 14% appearing once. This material consisted of PBMCs, mostly from graft donor cells, taken 180 days after TCRalphabeta/CD19-depleted stem cell transplant. Receptors were obtained from a male patient under 10 years old who had a stem cell transplant for acute lymphoblastic leukemia, so the T cells may come from the graft donor.

The rearrangement uses TRBV6-5 and TRBJ2-7; no clear D. Germline loops: CDR1 MNHEY, CDR2 SVGAGI. The CDR3 totals 14 residues. Trimming shortened V by 0 bases and J by 2 bases, and 8 bases separated the two germline ends. CDR3 DNA sequence: TGTGCCAGCAGTTACTCGACATTGGCCTACGAGCAGTACTTC. Translation gives CASSYSTLAYEQYF.

This clonotype has at least ten counts. The chain is built from TRBV5-5 and TRBJ2-7, with 10 bases lining up with TRBD1. Germline assignment: CDR1 SGHKS and CDR2 YYEKEE (reference sequence). The CDR3 is made up of 14 amino acids. The trim removed 0 bases at V and 3 bases at J, leaving 0 bases unmatched. CDR3 region: CASSLGTGGYEQYF. In DNA, the CDR3 is TGTGCCAGCAGCTTGGGGACAGGGGGCTACGAGCAGTACTTC.

This clonotype was counted a few times. V usage is TRBV5-5 and J usage is TRBJ2-5; tentative D call: TRBD2 (5 bases). Germline assignment: CDR1 SGHKS and CDR2 YYEKEE (reference sequence). V lost 1 base and J 5 bases, leaving 12 bases between the germline ends. CDR3 length: 14 amino acids. In nucleotides, the CDR3 is TGTGCCAGCAGCTTGATCGGGGTTCGGGAGACCCAGTACTTC. It encodes CASSLIGVRETQYF.

The gene calls are TRBV20-1 and TRBJ2-7; D is possibly TRBD2 (6 bases). Germline CDR1 DFQATT, CDR2 SNEGSKA (reference sequence). This CDR3 is 13 amino acids long. Trimming removed 5 bases from V and 2 bases from J, with 13 bases in between. The chain's CDR3 is CSAVSGLTYEQYF. The CDR3 DNA reads TGCAGTGCTGTTAGCGGACTCACCTACGAGCAGTACTTC.

This clonotype was found a few times. V gene TRBV24-1 combines with J gene TRBJ1-1; 8 nucleotides match TRBD1. Germline V lookup: CDR1 KGHDR, CDR2 SFDVKD. The length of the CDR3 is 18 residues. V shed 4 bases and J 0 bases; nucleotides not matched to a gene: 12. CDR3 region: CATSEPDRGQPLNTEAFF. The CDR3 coding sequence is TGTGCCACCAGTGAACCCGACAGGGGACAACCTTTGAACACTGAAGCTTTCTTT.

This clonotype has at least ten counts. The chain has TRBV4-3 and TRBJ2-7; D is perhaps TRBD2 (5 bases). Trimming shortened V by 3 bases and J by 5 bases, and 17 bases separated the two germline ends. Germline assignment: CDR1 LGHNA and CDR2 YSLEER. The CDR3 covers 15 residues. This CDR3 is CASSHAFGLTHEQYF. DNA for the CDR3: TGCGCCAGCAGCCACGCCTTTGGACTGACCCACGAGCAGTACTTC.

This chain uses TRBV18 with TRBJ1-5, with D maybe TRBD1 (5 bases). Per germline, CDR1 KGHSH and CDR2 LQKENI. CDR3 length: 14 residues. V was clipped by 5 bases and J by 0 bases, with 8 bases between them. CDR3 in amino acids: CASSTGHSNQPQHF. The CDR3 DNA reads as TGTGCCAGCTCAACCGGACATAGCAATCAGCCCCAGCATTTT.

The V call is TRBV12-3 or TRBV12-4, the J call TRBJ1-6; D call uncertain. The V end was cut by 6 bases, the J end by 0 bases, with 12 bases between. The CDR3 covers 16 residues. The CDR3 protein is CASRRRGSSYNSPLHF. The CDR3 DNA reads TGTGCCAGCAGACGCCGAGGGAGCTCCTATAATTCACCCCTCCACTTT.

There are many counts of this clonotype. The CDR3 protein is CASIPGGGAHTGELFF. The CDR3 region has the DNA TGTGCCAGCATTCCCGGAGGGGGGGCCCACACCGGGGAGCTGTTTTTT. V usage is TRBV7-2 and J usage is TRBJ2-2, with D maybe TRBD2 (7 bases). The CDR3 length is 16 residues. With 7 bases removed from V and 3 bases from J, the gap between germline ends came to 18 bases. The germline V gene encodes CDR1 SGHTA and CDR2 FQGNSA.

At least ten counts were recorded for this clonotype. The chain has TRBV20-1 and TRBJ2-5, with D possibly TRBD2 on 5 matching bases. CDR3 size: 12 residues. CDR1 DFQATT and CDR2 SNEGSKA come from the germline V gene (reference sequence). Trimming removed 2 bases from V and 5 bases from J, with 9 bases in between. The CDR3 DNA reads TGCAGTGCTAGAATGACGGGGGAGACCCAGTACTTC. Amino acids: CSARMTGETQYF.

The table lists this clonotype with a few counts. Written as DNA, the CDR3 is TGCGCCAGCAGCTACAATGGGGGCTACGAGCAGTACTTC. Its protein is CASSYNGGYEQYF. The gene calls are TRBV5-1 and TRBJ2-7; D is perhaps TRBD1 or TRBD2 (5 bases each). The CDR3 is made up of 13 amino acids. Germline V gene lookup returns CDR1 SGHRS and CDR2 YFSETQ. Deletions cut 3 bases from V and 3 bases from J, with 10 bases between.

The CDR3 DNA is TGTGCCAGCTCACCGCGTGACAGGTTGTTGAAGATCCCCCAGTACTTC. Translated, it gives CASSPRDRLLKIPQYF. This chain joins TRBV18 and TRBJ2-5, with a weak D call TRBD1 (6 bases). Trimming stripped 3 bases from V and 9 bases from J, with 23 bases between. The CDR3 spans 16 residues. Germline CDR1 is KGHSH and CDR2 is LQKENI.

This clonotype was seen a handful of times. In DNA form, the CDR3 reads TGTGCCAGCAGCGTATCAGGGGGATCCAATGAGCAGTTCTTC. Protein: CASSVSGGSNEQFF. The rearrangement links TRBV9 to TRBJ2-1, with 7 positions matching TRBD1. The germline V gene encodes CDR1 SGDLS and CDR2 YYNGEE. V shed 1 base and J 6 bases; nucleotides not matched to a gene: 4. There are 14 residues in the CDR3.

There are many counts of this clonotype. The rearrangement links TRBV5-1 to TRBJ2-5; D assignment may be TRBD1 or TRBD2 (5 bases each). There are 20 residues in the CDR3. CDR1 and CDR2 from the germline V gene are SGHRS and YFSETQ. Trimming cost V 1 base and J 1 base, with 26 bases left between them. CDR3 sequence reads: CASSLSEGLASRWAQETQYF. The CDR3 bases are TGCGCCAGCAGCTTGTCTGAGGGGCTGGCTAGCAGATGGGCCCAAGAGACCCAGTACTTC.

This chain links TRBV7-9 with TRBJ1-2; D is unclear. CDR1 is SEHNR and CDR2 is FQNEAQ in the germline V gene (reference sequence). There are 12 residues in the CDR3. V lost 4 bases and J lost 4, with 7 bases in between. CDR3 nucleotides: TGTGCCAGCAGCTCTACAGCCTATGGCTACACCTTC. Encoded protein: CASSSTAYGYTF.

The chain links TRBV7-2 to TRBJ1-2; D is perhaps TRBD1 (6 bases). The CDR3 is 13 amino acids. Trimming removed 5 bases from V and 7 bases from J, with 14 bases in between. CDR1 SGHTA and CDR2 FQGNSA come from the germline V gene. Written as DNA, the CDR3 is TGTGCCAGCAGCAAGGGGGAACTGGCTGGCTACACCTTC. Its translation is CASSKGELAGYTF.

This chain connects TRBV20-1 to TRBJ2-1; 11 nucleotides agree with TRBD2. There are 14 residues in the CDR3. CDR1 DFQATT and CDR2 SNEGSKA come from the germline V gene (reference sequence). Trimming took 6 bases from V and 5 from J; bases not matched to a gene: 6. The DNA of the CDR3 is TGCAGTGCCCTTAGCGGGAGGGCCCACAATGAGCAGTTCTTC. It yields the protein CSALSGRAHNEQFF.

The chain carries TRBV27 and TRBJ2-7; 8 bases are shared with TRBD1. The CDR3 consists of 13 residues. Germline assignment: CDR1 MNHEY and CDR2 SMNVEV (reference sequence). Trimming removed 4 bases from V and 5 bases from J; junction bases left unmatched: 4. The CDR3: CASSSDRVDEQYF. The CDR3 region has the DNA TGTGCCAGCAGTTCGGACAGGGTTGACGAGCAGTACTTC.

This clonotype appeared once. The chain couples TRBV29-1 to TRBJ2-1, with 8 bases aligning to TRBD2. CDR1 is SQVTM, CDR2 ANQGSEA, per germline. V shed 3 bases and J 0 bases; nucleotides not matched to a gene: 4. CDR3 size: 15 residues. As DNA, the CDR3 is TGCAGCGTTGATCACCGGGGGGGCTCCTACAATGAGCAGTTCTTC. Amino acid sequence: CSVDHRGGSYNEQFF.

This clonotype was counted only a few times. The J gene is TRBJ1-4, the V gene TRBV7-9; no clear D. This CDR3 has 15 amino acids. Germline V CDR1 and CDR2: SEHNR, FQNEAQ (reference sequence). Trimming stripped 5 bases from V and 2 bases from J, with 12 bases between. CDR3: CASSPRRGTNEKLFF. The DNA of the CDR3 is TGTGCCAGCAGCCCGCGTCGCGGGACTAATGAAAAACTGTTTTTT.

In this sample, this clonotype turned up a few times. The chain is built from TRBV20-1 and TRBJ2-5; D gene uncertain. V shed 6 bases and J shed 4 bases, with 24 bases lying between them. CDR1 is DFQATT and CDR2 is SNEGSKA in the germline V gene (reference sequence). The CDR3 totals 16 residues. The CDR3 loop reads CSAFPAAPTYGETQYF. CDR3 DNA sequence: TGCAGTGCATTCCCGGCGGCACCTACCTATGGAGAGACCCAGTACTTC.

This rearrangement joins TRBV5-1 to TRBJ2-5; D possibly corresponds to TRBD1 (6 bases). V was pared by 5 bases and J by 3 bases, with 20 bases between. Germline V gene lookup returns CDR1 SGHRS and CDR2 YFSETQ. This CDR3 spans 16 amino acids. Written as DNA, the CDR3 is TGCGCCAGCAGAGGACAGAGGCTGCTGGGAGAAGAGACCCAGTACTTC. Translated: CASRGQRLLGEETQYF.

The chain couples TRBV27 to TRBJ2-3; the D gene is possibly TRBD1 (5 bases). V dropped 3 bases and J dropped 4 bases, with 5 bases sitting between them. This CDR3 has 12 amino acids. Germline V gives CDR1 MNHEY, CDR2 SMNVEV (reference sequence). In DNA, the CDR3 is TGTGCCAGCAGTTTGACAGCAGATACGCAGTATTTT. It yields the protein CASSLTADTQYF.

Only a few counts were recorded for this clonotype. The chain links TRBV11-2 to TRBJ1-2; D is perhaps TRBD1 (5 bases). The CDR3 is 14 residues long. With 0 bases removed from V and 3 bases from J, the gap between germline ends came to 8 bases. Germline-derived CDR1 and CDR2 are SGHAT and FQNNGV. Here the CDR3 reads CASSLDDRYYGYTF. The CDR3 DNA follows: TGTGCCAGCAGCTTAGACGACAGATACTATGGCTACACCTTC. Full variable domain (missing parts from reference TRBV11-2 and TRBJ1-2): EAGVAQSPRYKIIEKRQSVAFWCNPISGHATLYWYQQILGQGPKLLIQFQNNGVVDDSQLPKDRFSAERLKGVDSTLKIQPAKLEDSAVYLCASSLDDRYYGYTFGSGTRLTVV.

In its sample, this clonotype was seen a few times. The rearrangement uses TRBV7-9 and TRBJ1-1; D ambiguous. The CDR3 runs to 12 residues. V dropped 4 bases and J dropped 9 bases, with 12 bases sitting between them. Germline CDR1 reads SEHNR; CDR2 reads FQNEAQ (reference sequence). As DNA, the CDR3 is TGTGCCAGCAGCTCCACACCTTACCAAGCTTTCTTT. Amino acids: CASSSTPYQAFF.

This clonotype was picked up a small number of times. This chain links TRBV6-6 with TRBJ1-3; no definite D call. The CDR3 loop spans 12 amino acids. The germline gives CDR1 MNHNY, CDR2 SVGAGI (reference sequence). The V and J ends lost 11 bases and 0 bases respectively, with 8 bases between them. CDR3: CASADSGNTIYF. Written as DNA, the CDR3 is TGTGCCTCGGCCGACTCTGGAAACACCATATATTTT.

The chain carries TRBV28 and TRBJ2-7, with D possibly matching TRBD1 (6 bases). Germline V CDR1 and CDR2: MDHEN, SYDVKM. Trimming shortened V by 5 bases and J by 6 bases, and 14 bases separated the two germline ends. The CDR3 consists of 13 residues. CDR3 amino acids: CASSPTGQVEQYF. Written as DNA, the CDR3 is TGTGCCAGCAGTCCTACGGGACAAGTCGAGCAGTACTTC.

This clonotype was counted many times. V is TRBV24-1 and J is TRBJ1-2; no clear D. The CDR3 runs to 13 residues. Germline V gives CDR1 KGHDR, CDR2 SFDVKD. V lost 2 bases, J lost 3 bases, and 6 bases lay in between. The CDR3 DNA follows: TGTGCCACCAGTGATTGGAGAGACTATGGCTACACCTTC. Translation gives CATSDWRDYGYTF.